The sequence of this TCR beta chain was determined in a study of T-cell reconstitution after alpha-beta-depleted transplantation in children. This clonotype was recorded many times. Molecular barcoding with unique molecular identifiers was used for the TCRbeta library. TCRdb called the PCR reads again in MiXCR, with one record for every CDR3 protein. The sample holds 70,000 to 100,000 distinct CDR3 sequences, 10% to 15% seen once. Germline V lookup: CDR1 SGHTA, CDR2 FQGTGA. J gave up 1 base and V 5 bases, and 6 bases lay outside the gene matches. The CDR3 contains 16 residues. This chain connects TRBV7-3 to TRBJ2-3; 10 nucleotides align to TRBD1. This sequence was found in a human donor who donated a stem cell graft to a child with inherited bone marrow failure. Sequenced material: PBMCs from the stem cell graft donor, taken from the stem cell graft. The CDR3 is CASSPSTGGGTDTQYF. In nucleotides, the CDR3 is TGTGCCAGCAGCCCCTCGACAGGGGGCGGCACAGATACGCAGTATTTT.